Listed below are T cell receptor beta chains from one sample, sequenced in a study of CD8+CD57+ T cells in acquired aplastic anemia. TCRdb used MiXCR to reprocess the reads, holding one entry per CDR3 protein. This sample yields 300,000 or so distinct CDR3 sequences, of which approximately 55% are seen a single time; 6.5% to 10% belongs to the top ten. Sequenced sample: sorted CD4+, CD8+, or CD8+CD57+ T cells (not recorded which) from PBMCs. These receptors came from a human donor with severe aplastic anemia or a healthy control (not recorded which). Each CDR3 is given with its conserved first and last residue. Each record gives: CDR3 DNA, CDR3 protein, CDR3 length, J gene, D gene, V gene, clone size. A D gene is named only where the DNA matches it firmly. A row's size may be missing; if present it is once, few, many or a size class.

CDR3 DNA: TGCGCCAGCAGGCACGCCGGGACAGAGGCAAATACGCAGTATTTT
CDR3 protein: CASRHAGTEANTQYF
CDR3 length: 15
J gene: TRBJ2-3
D gene: TRBD1
V gene: TRBV5-1
clone size: -

CDR3 DNA: TGTGCCAGTAGACAGACCGGGACAGGGATTTATGAGCAGTTCTTC
CDR3 protein: CASRQTGTGIYEQFF
CDR3 length: 15
J gene: TRBJ2-1
D gene: TRBD1
V gene: TRBV19
clone size: -

CDR3 DNA: TGTGCCAGCAGTGCACCAGGGAGTGGAAACACCATATATTTT
CDR3 protein: CASSAPGSGNTIYF
CDR3 length: 14
J gene: TRBJ1-3
D gene: -
V gene: TRBV9
clone size: few

CDR3 DNA: TGCAGTGCTAGCCCGGGGGTTGGCTACACCTTC
CDR3 protein: CSASPGVGYTF
CDR3 length: 11
J gene: TRBJ1-2
D gene: -
V gene: TRBV20-1
clone size: once

CDR3 DNA: TGTGCCACCAGCAAAGGGGGCGGTTACAATGAGCAGTTCTTC
CDR3 protein: CATSKGGGYNEQFF
CDR3 length: 14
J gene: TRBJ2-1
D gene: TRBD1
V gene: TRBV15
clone size: -

CDR3 DNA: TGTGCCAGCAGGGAGACTAGCTTGGTGATGACTTCTAGCACAGATACGCAGTATTTT
CDR3 protein: CASRETSLVMTSSTDTQYF
CDR3 length: 19
J gene: TRBJ2-3
D gene: TRBD2
V gene: TRBV7-8
clone size: -

CDR3 DNA: TGCAGCGTTGGGTGGGTTACCTCTGGGGCCAACGTCCTGACTTTC
CDR3 protein: CSVGWVTSGANVLTF
CDR3 length: 15
J gene: TRBJ2-6
D gene: -
V gene: TRBV29-1
clone size: -

CDR3 DNA: TGTGCCAGCAGGGGTGACAGGGACAGGCCCCTCCACTTT
CDR3 protein: CASRGDRDRPLHF
CDR3 length: 13
J gene: TRBJ1-6
D gene: TRBD1
V gene: TRBV2
clone size: -

CDR3 DNA: TGCAGTGCTACGAAAATGGGCACCGGGTACTTC
CDR3 protein: CSATKMGTGYF
CDR3 length: 11
J gene: TRBJ2-4
D gene: -
V gene: TRBV20-1
clone size: -

CDR3 DNA: TGTGCCAGCAACGACAGGAGGAATCAGCCCCAGCATTTT
CDR3 protein: CASNDRRNQPQHF
CDR3 length: 13
J gene: TRBJ1-5
D gene: -
V gene: TRBV6-2/TRBV6-3
clone size: many

CDR3 DNA: TGTGCCAGCAGCGCGGGACTAGTAGGTGATACGCAGTATTTT
CDR3 protein: CASSAGLVGDTQYF
CDR3 length: 14
J gene: TRBJ2-3
D gene: TRBD2
V gene: TRBV7-6
clone size: -

CDR3 DNA: TGTGCCAGCAGTCCCGGACCTCCCCTTGGAGAGACCCAGTACTTC
CDR3 protein: CASSPGPPLGETQYF
CDR3 length: 15
J gene: TRBJ2-5
D gene: -
V gene: TRBV7-2
clone size: -

CDR3 DNA: TGTGCCAGCTCACCTTTGGTGTGGGGATCCAATGACGAGCAGTTCTTC
CDR3 protein: CASSPLVWGSNDEQFF
CDR3 length: 16
J gene: TRBJ2-1
D gene: -
V gene: TRBV18
clone size: few

CDR3 DNA: TGTGCCAGTAGGGCCAGGGATTGGCCTTGGCAGTACTTC
CDR3 protein: CASRARDWPWQYF
CDR3 length: 13
J gene: TRBJ2-7
D gene: -
V gene: TRBV19
clone size: many

CDR3 DNA: TGTGCCACCAGTGATCCGGGACTAGCGGGACAAGAGACCCAGTACTTC
CDR3 protein: CATSDPGLAGQETQYF
CDR3 length: 16
J gene: TRBJ2-5
D gene: TRBD2
V gene: TRBV24-1
clone size: -

CDR3 DNA: TGCGCCAGCAGTGAGTCTCCACTTGGGGGTGGCTACACCTTC
CDR3 protein: CASSESPLGGGYTF
CDR3 length: 14
J gene: TRBJ1-2
D gene: -
V gene: TRBV10-2
clone size: few

CDR3 DNA: TGTGCCAGCGGAACAGGGGGCGCCTACAATGAGCAGTTCTTC
CDR3 protein: CASGTGGAYNEQFF
CDR3 length: 14
J gene: TRBJ2-1
D gene: TRBD1
V gene: TRBV2
clone size: -

CDR3 DNA: TGTGCCAGCAGTGATTATCGAGCGGGAGACCTCGGTGACGAGCAGTACTTC
CDR3 protein: CASSDYRAGDLGDEQYF
CDR3 length: 17
J gene: TRBJ2-7
D gene: TRBD2
V gene: TRBV7-2
clone size: -

CDR3 DNA: TGTGCCATCAGTGAAATTCCTAGGACGGAGGCTTTCTTT
CDR3 protein: CAISEIPRTEAFF
CDR3 length: 13
J gene: TRBJ1-1
D gene: -
V gene: TRBV10-3
clone size: few

CDR3 DNA: TGTGCCAGCAGTTTTGGTGAAAAACTGTTTTTT
CDR3 protein: CASSFGEKLFF
CDR3 length: 11
J gene: TRBJ1-4
D gene: -
V gene: TRBV7-3
clone size: -

CDR3 DNA: TGTGCCACCAGCAGAGATCGGGCGGGAGCTTACGAGCAGTACTTC
CDR3 protein: CATSRDRAGAYEQYF
CDR3 length: 15
J gene: TRBJ2-7
D gene: TRBD2
V gene: TRBV15
clone size: few

CDR3 DNA: TGTGCCAGCAGCTTAGGTCGTCGACTAGCGGGGGCCTACAATGAGCAGTTCTTC
CDR3 protein: CASSLGRRLAGAYNEQFF
CDR3 length: 18
J gene: TRBJ2-1
D gene: TRBD2
V gene: TRBV7-2
clone size: few

CDR3 DNA: TGTGCCAGCAGTCGACAGGGGAGTACTGAAGCTTTCTTT
CDR3 protein: CASSRQGSTEAFF
CDR3 length: 13
J gene: TRBJ1-1
D gene: TRBD1
V gene: TRBV2
clone size: few

CDR3 DNA: TGCAGTGCTAGAGACGGAGGGGCGAACACTGAAGCTTTCTTT
CDR3 protein: CSARDGGANTEAFF
CDR3 length: 14
J gene: TRBJ1-1
D gene: -
V gene: TRBV20-1
clone size: -

CDR3 DNA: TGTGCCAGCAGCTTACAGGGGGCCAGAGCAACTAATGAAAAACTGTTTTTT
CDR3 protein: CASSLQGARATNEKLFF
CDR3 length: 17
J gene: TRBJ1-4
D gene: TRBD1
V gene: TRBV7-8
clone size: -

CDR3 DNA: TGTGCCAGCCCCGGTCAAGGGGGAGAAGGTACGCAGTATTTT
CDR3 protein: CASPGQGGEGTQYF
CDR3 length: 14
J gene: TRBJ2-3
D gene: -
V gene: TRBV2
clone size: -

CDR3 DNA: TGTGCCAGCAGTTACAAGGAGAATGGCCCGCGGACCCAGTACTTC
CDR3 protein: CASSYKENGPRTQYF
CDR3 length: 15
J gene: TRBJ2-5
D gene: -
V gene: TRBV6-2/TRBV6-3
clone size: -

CDR3 DNA: TGCAGTGCTACACCCCCGACTAGCGGGAGGTCCTACGAGCAGTACTTC
CDR3 protein: CSATPPTSGRSYEQYF
CDR3 length: 16
J gene: TRBJ2-7
D gene: TRBD2
V gene: TRBV20-1
clone size: -

CDR3 DNA: TGTGCCAGCAGCCCTCCCTTGACAGGGGGCAGGGAGCAGTTCTTC
CDR3 protein: CASSPPLTGGREQFF
CDR3 length: 15
J gene: TRBJ2-1
D gene: TRBD1
V gene: TRBV5-6
clone size: -

CDR3 DNA: TGTGCCAGCTCACCCCTGGGACAAAGCCTAATGCAGCCCCAGCATTTT
CDR3 protein: CASSPLGQSLMQPQHF
CDR3 length: 16
J gene: TRBJ1-5
D gene: -
V gene: TRBV18
clone size: -

CDR3 DNA: TGCAGCGTTGGACAGGGAAGTCAGCCCCAGCATTTT
CDR3 protein: CSVGQGSQPQHF
CDR3 length: 12
J gene: TRBJ1-5
D gene: TRBD1
V gene: TRBV29-1
clone size: -

CDR3 DNA: TGTGCCAGCAGTAAGACTAGCGGGAGGGCCCTCTACGAGCAGTACTTC
CDR3 protein: CASSKTSGRALYEQYF
CDR3 length: 16
J gene: TRBJ2-7
D gene: TRBD2
V gene: TRBV2
clone size: -

CDR3 DNA: TGTGCCAGCAGTAGGGGGGAGCAAGCTTTCTTT
CDR3 protein: CASSRGEQAFF
CDR3 length: 11
J gene: TRBJ1-1
D gene: -
V gene: TRBV6-5
clone size: many

CDR3 DNA: TGCAGTCTACAGGGCCAATCACCCCTCCACTTT
CDR3 protein: CSLQGQSPLHF
CDR3 length: 11
J gene: TRBJ1-6
D gene: -
V gene: TRBV20-1
clone size: -

CDR3 DNA: TGCAGCGCCCTGGGACAGGGTGGCGACGAGCAGTACTTC
CDR3 protein: CSALGQGGDEQYF
CDR3 length: 13
J gene: TRBJ2-7
D gene: TRBD1
V gene: TRBV29-1
clone size: -

CDR3 DNA: TGTGCCACCAGCAGTTACGCCCAACTTAATGAAAAACTGTTTTTT
CDR3 protein: CATSSYAQLNEKLFF
CDR3 length: 15
J gene: TRBJ1-4
D gene: -
V gene: TRBV15
clone size: -

CDR3 DNA: TGTGCCAGCAGCCTTACGGGGGGAGGCTCCTACACTGAAGCTTTCTTT
CDR3 protein: CASSLTGGGSYTEAFF
CDR3 length: 16
J gene: TRBJ1-1
D gene: -
V gene: TRBV7-6
clone size: -

CDR3 DNA: TGTGCCAGCAGCTTATACGAGGCCGTGAACACTGAAGCTTTCTTT
CDR3 protein: CASSLYEAVNTEAFF
CDR3 length: 15
J gene: TRBJ1-1
D gene: -
V gene: TRBV5-1
clone size: -

CDR3 DNA: TGTGCCAGCAGCCAGGGACTAGCGGATACCTACGAGCAGTACTTC
CDR3 protein: CASSQGLADTYEQYF
CDR3 length: 15
J gene: TRBJ2-7
D gene: TRBD2
V gene: TRBV7-2
clone size: -

CDR3 DNA: TGCAGTGCTCCACAGGGTGTAAGCCTCCACTTT
CDR3 protein: CSAPQGVSLHF
CDR3 length: 11
J gene: TRBJ1-6
D gene: -
V gene: TRBV20-1
clone size: few

CDR3 DNA: TGCGCCAGCAGCTTGAACAGTATGGCAAATCAGCCCCAGCATTTT
CDR3 protein: CASSLNSMANQPQHF
CDR3 length: 15
J gene: TRBJ1-5
D gene: -
V gene: TRBV5-1
clone size: -

CDR3 DNA: TGTGCCACCAGCGACCCCGGGACAGAAAAAGGCTATGGCTACACCTTC
CDR3 protein: CATSDPGTEKGYGYTF
CDR3 length: 16
J gene: TRBJ1-2
D gene: TRBD1
V gene: TRBV24-1
clone size: -

CDR3 DNA: TGTGCCAGCAGCTTAGCCTATCAGACGACCCGAGAGGGTGACTATGGCTACACCTTC
CDR3 protein: CASSLAYQTTREGDYGYTF
CDR3 length: 19
J gene: TRBJ1-2
D gene: -
V gene: TRBV7-9
clone size: -

CDR3 DNA: TGTGCCAGCAGGATATACAATGAGCAGTTCTTC
CDR3 protein: CASRIYNEQFF
CDR3 length: 11
J gene: TRBJ2-1
D gene: -
V gene: TRBV5-8
clone size: many

CDR3 DNA: TGTGCCAGCAGCTTATTGGGACTAGCGTACGAGCAGTACTTC
CDR3 protein: CASSLLGLAYEQYF
CDR3 length: 14
J gene: TRBJ2-7
D gene: TRBD2
V gene: TRBV7-6
clone size: -

CDR3 DNA: TGTGCCACCGCGACTGCGAACACCGGGGAGCTGTTTTTT
CDR3 protein: CATATANTGELFF
CDR3 length: 13
J gene: TRBJ2-2
D gene: -
V gene: TRBV24-1
clone size: few

CDR3 DNA: TGCAGTGCCAGCCACCGGACAGGGCGGTCACCCCTCCACTTT
CDR3 protein: CSASHRTGRSPLHF
CDR3 length: 14
J gene: TRBJ1-6
D gene: TRBD1
V gene: TRBV20-1
clone size: -

CDR3 DNA: TGTGCCAGCAGCTCGGGACAGAATTCTCAGCCCCAGCATTTT
CDR3 protein: CASSSGQNSQPQHF
CDR3 length: 14
J gene: TRBJ1-5
D gene: TRBD1
V gene: TRBV7-8
clone size: once

CDR3 DNA: TGCGCCAGCAGCTTGCGGCCGGCGGGGGGGCCTAGGCCAGATACGCAGTATTTT
CDR3 protein: CASSLRPAGGPRPDTQYF
CDR3 length: 18
J gene: TRBJ2-3
D gene: TRBD2
V gene: TRBV5-1
clone size: -

CDR3 DNA: TGTGCCAGCAGCGTAAGAGGACAGGGAACGGAGACCCAGTACTTC
CDR3 protein: CASSVRGQGTETQYF
CDR3 length: 15
J gene: TRBJ2-5
D gene: TRBD1
V gene: TRBV9
clone size: -

CDR3 DNA: TGTGCCTGGAGTGTACGTGGGGCCCAGCCCCAGCATTTT
CDR3 protein: CAWSVRGAQPQHF
CDR3 length: 13
J gene: TRBJ1-5
D gene: -
V gene: TRBV30
clone size: many

CDR3 DNA: TGTGCCATCAGTGCGACCCGAAGGGGGCAAGAGACCCAGTACTTC
CDR3 protein: CAISATRRGQETQYF
CDR3 length: 15
J gene: TRBJ2-5
D gene: -
V gene: TRBV10-3
clone size: -

CDR3 DNA: TGTGCCATCAGTGATTTGGGACTAGCGGGAGGGACAGATACGCAGTATTTT
CDR3 protein: CAISDLGLAGGTDTQYF
CDR3 length: 17
J gene: TRBJ2-3
D gene: TRBD2
V gene: TRBV10-3
clone size: once

CDR3 DNA: TGTGCCACCGGAGATGTGGTTGCTGGAAACACCATATATTTT
CDR3 protein: CATGDVVAGNTIYF
CDR3 length: 14
J gene: TRBJ1-3
D gene: -
V gene: TRBV6-6
clone size: -

CDR3 DNA: TGTGCTAGCAGCCGGATCACTAGCGGGGGGGCTGAGACCCAGTACTTC
CDR3 protein: CASSRITSGGAETQYF
CDR3 length: 16
J gene: TRBJ2-5
D gene: TRBD2
V gene: TRBV7-7
clone size: -